One and the same sample provided the 8 T cell receptor beta chains below, sequenced in a study of blood T cell repertoires in COVID-19. Assay: immunoSEQ multiplex PCR; the TCRdb copy retains only in-frame clones and omits some. The profile shows over 150,000 clones, roughly 85% of them singletons. Material for sequencing was PBMCs or T cells enriched from blood (not recorded which). The receptor set was obtained from a man in his forties who had recovered from COVID-19.

The J gene is TRBJ1-1, the V gene TRBV25-1; tentatively, D is TRBD1 (6 bases). The V gene lost 2 bases and the J gene lost 8 bases, with 12 bases spanning the gap. CDR3 length equals 13 residues. Germline values: CDR1 MGHDK, CDR2 SYGVNS. CDR3 protein: CASSEGTMREAFF. CDR3 nucleotide sequence: TGTGCCAGCAGTGAAGGGACAATGAGAGAAGCTTTCTTT.

The chain recombines TRBV9 with TRBJ2-7, with TRBD1 as a possible D gene (5 bases). Trimming took off 4 bases at V and 5 bases at J, with 19 bases between the two ends. CDR3 length: 15 amino acids. Germline CDR1 SGDLS, CDR2 YYNGEE. The CDR3 loop reads CASSPISAGHHEQYF. The CDR3 region has the DNA TGTGCCAGCAGCCCTATCTCGGCAGGGCATCACGAGCAGTACTTC.

CDR3 sequence: CASSLEPHQRGNTGELFF. The CDR3 nucleotides read TGCGCCAGCAGCTTGGAACCCCACCAACGGGGAAACACCGGGGAGCTGTTTTTT. V gene TRBV5-1 combines with J gene TRBJ2-2; TRBD2 is a possible D gene (5 bases). The length of the CDR3 is 18 residues. Trimming pared 0 bases from V and 2 bases from J, leaving 17 bases between. Germline CDR1 and CDR2: SGHRS and YFSETQ.

J is TRBJ2-2 and V is TRBV6-5; weak D call: TRBD2 (5 bases). Germline values: CDR1 MNHEY, CDR2 SVGAGI. The CDR3 consists of 15 residues. Trimming took 8 bases from V and 4 from J, leaving 17 bases between them. The CDR3 DNA sequence: TGTGCCAGCTCTGGACTCCTTACCTCCACCGGGGAGCTGTTTTTT. This translates into CASSGLLTSTGELFF.

Of note for this clone: Additional DNA sequences in this sample encode the identical CDR3. This chain links TRBV5-1 with TRBJ1-1; TRBD1 is a possible D gene (6 bases). This CDR3 region has 14 residues. Germline V CDR1 and CDR2: SGHRS, YFSETQ. Between the trimmed V and J ends, which lost 3 bases and 0 bases, there was a span of 9 bases. The CDR3 region is CASSSGGMNTEAFF. The CDR3 nucleotides are TGCGCCAGCAGCTCTGGGGGCATGAACACTGAAGCTTTCTTT.

The gene calls are TRBV27 and TRBJ1-6; D may be TRBD1 (6 bases). Germline V gene sequence: CDR1 MNHEY, CDR2 SMNVEV (reference sequence). V gave up 1 base and J gave up 13 bases, with 8 bases separating them. The CDR3 has 12 residues. The CDR3 loop reads CASSLYREPLHF. CDR3 sequence (DNA): TGTGCCAGCAGTTTATACAGGGAGCCCCTCCACTTT.

This clone showed up just a few times. The V call is TRBV7-9, the J call TRBJ1-2; maybe TRBD1 (5 bases). V was clipped by 7 bases and J by 4 bases, with 13 bases between them. CDR1 and CDR2 (germline): SEHNR, FQNEAQ (reference sequence). This CDR3 spans 13 amino acids. The CDR3 coding sequence is TGTGCCAGCATGGGGCCACCTCTCTATGGCTACACCTTC. This gives the protein CASMGPPLYGYTF.

The V and J genes are TRBV2 and TRBJ1-5; no firm D call. The CDR3 length is 12 residues. V lost 3 bases to trimming and J lost 6 bases, with 6 bases between them. The germline CDR1 and CDR2 sequences are SNHLY and FYNNEI. CDR3 protein: CASSEGFQPQHF. CDR3 sequence (DNA): TGTGCCAGCAGTGAGGGCTTTCAGCCCCAGCATTTT.